This entry concerns a single T cell receptor beta chain. The CDR3 runs to 13 residues. V trimming: 4 bases; J trimming: 2 bases; junction bases outside the gene matches: 3. Germline CDR1 and CDR2: SGHRS and YFSETQ. The sample is drawn from a study of blood T cell repertoires in COVID-19. Some clones are missing from TCRdb's copy, which holds only in-frame ones; the method was immunoSEQ multiplex PCR. The sample has about 180,000 clones, about 81% seen once; the top ten hold 10% to 15%. The clonotype originates from a woman aged 80 or over with COVID-19, enrolled during active disease. The chain uses TRBV5-1 and TRBJ2-7, with TRBD1 matching 7 bases. What was sequenced was peripheral blood. Written as DNA, the CDR3 is TGCGCCAGCAGCGGGGACAGTGCCTACGAGCAGTACTTC. Its protein is CASSGDSAYEQYF.